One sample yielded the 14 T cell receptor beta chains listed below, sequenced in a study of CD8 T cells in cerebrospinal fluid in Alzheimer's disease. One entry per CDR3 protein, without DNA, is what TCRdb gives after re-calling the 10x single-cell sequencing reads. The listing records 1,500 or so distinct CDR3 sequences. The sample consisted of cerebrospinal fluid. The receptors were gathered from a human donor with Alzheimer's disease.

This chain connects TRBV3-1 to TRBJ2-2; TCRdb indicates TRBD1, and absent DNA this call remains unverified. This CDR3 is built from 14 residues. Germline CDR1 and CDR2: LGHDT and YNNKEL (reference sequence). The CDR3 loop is CASSHGGLSGELFF.

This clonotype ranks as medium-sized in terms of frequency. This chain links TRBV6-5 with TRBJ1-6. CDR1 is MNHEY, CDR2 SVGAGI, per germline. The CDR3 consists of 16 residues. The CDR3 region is CASSYSAGTAYSPLHF.

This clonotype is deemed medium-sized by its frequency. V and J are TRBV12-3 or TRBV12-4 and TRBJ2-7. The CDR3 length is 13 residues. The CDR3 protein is CASREWSSYEQYF.

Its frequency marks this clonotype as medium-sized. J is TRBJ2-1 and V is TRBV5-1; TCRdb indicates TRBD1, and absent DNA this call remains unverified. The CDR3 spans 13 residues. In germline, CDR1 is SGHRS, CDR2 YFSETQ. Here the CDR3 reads CASSGGVNTEQFF.

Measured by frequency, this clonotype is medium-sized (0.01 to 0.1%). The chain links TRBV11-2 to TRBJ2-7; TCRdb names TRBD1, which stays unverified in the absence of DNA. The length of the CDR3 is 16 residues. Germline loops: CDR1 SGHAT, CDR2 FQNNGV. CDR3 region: CASSLVTGTGHREQYF.

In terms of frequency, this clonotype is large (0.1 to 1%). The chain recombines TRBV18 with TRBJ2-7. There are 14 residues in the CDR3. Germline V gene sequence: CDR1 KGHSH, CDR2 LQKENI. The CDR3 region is CASSPRVVLHEQYF.

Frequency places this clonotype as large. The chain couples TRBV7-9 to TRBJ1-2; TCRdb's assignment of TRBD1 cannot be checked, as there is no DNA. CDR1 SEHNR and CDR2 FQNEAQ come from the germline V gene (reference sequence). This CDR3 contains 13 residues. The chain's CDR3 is CASSSGTGEGYTF.

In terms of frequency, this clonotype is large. This CDR3 reads CSALPGDSGNTIYF. This chain connects TRBV20-1 to TRBJ1-3; the TCRdb D gene call, TRBD1, has no DNA to confirm it. This CDR3 contains 14 residues. Per germline, CDR1 DFQATT and CDR2 SNEGSKA (reference sequence).

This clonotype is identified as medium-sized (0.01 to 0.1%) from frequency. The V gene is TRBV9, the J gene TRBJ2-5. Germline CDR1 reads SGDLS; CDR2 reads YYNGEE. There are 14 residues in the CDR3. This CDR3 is CASSVEAAQETQYF.

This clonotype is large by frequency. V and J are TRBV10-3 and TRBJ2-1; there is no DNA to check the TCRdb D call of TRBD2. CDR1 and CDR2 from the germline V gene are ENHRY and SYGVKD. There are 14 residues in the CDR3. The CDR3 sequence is CAINGGTSHNEQFF.

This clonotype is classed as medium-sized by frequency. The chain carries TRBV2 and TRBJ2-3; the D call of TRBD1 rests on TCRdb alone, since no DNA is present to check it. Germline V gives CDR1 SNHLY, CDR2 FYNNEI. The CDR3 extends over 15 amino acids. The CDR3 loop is CASAPRRGTPLTQYF.

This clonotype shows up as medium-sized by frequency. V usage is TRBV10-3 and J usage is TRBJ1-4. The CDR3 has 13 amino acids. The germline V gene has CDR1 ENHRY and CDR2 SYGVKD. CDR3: CATGASGGEKLFF.

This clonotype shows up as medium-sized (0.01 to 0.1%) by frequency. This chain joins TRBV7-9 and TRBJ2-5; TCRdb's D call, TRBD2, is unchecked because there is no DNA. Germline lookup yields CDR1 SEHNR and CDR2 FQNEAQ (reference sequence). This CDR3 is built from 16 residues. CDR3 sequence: CASSLSGTAYQETQYF.

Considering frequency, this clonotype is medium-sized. The CDR3 protein is CSVPGTGTYNEQFF. The genes are TRBV29-1 and TRBJ2-1; TCRdb picks TRBD2, but there is no DNA to check that call. Germline V gene data show CDR1 as SQVTM and CDR2 as ANQGSEA. This CDR3 contains 14 residues.